This T cell receptor beta chain is from a study of Ad26.COV2.S vaccination and SARS-CoV-2 variants. Measured with immunoSEQ multiplex PCR; TCRdb has only the in-frame clones, and not every one. This sample carries hundreds of thousands of clones, roughly 90% of them seen once, and the ten largest clones take roughly a tenth. Treatment reported: 19 received Ad26.COV2.S at low or high dose, single or two shots; 5 received placebo; per-sample allocation not given. Vaccine and placebo recipients were sampled on day 63 after the first injection. This CDR3 contains 13 residues. Trimming took off 4 bases at V and 0 bases at J, with 5 bases between the two ends. In germline, CDR1 is SNHLY, CDR2 FYNNEI.

Material: peripheral blood, obtained in a trial of Ad26.COV2.S vaccine versus placebo. This sequence joins TRBV2 and TRBJ2-3; D call uncertain. This clonotype was obtained from a person between 18 and 60 years old who received the Ad26.COV2.S COVID-19 vaccine or a placebo. This chain's CDR3 is CASSVGSTDTQYF. The CDR3 region has the DNA TGTGCCAGCAGTGTGGGAAGCACAGATACGCAGTATTTT.